Listed here are 16 T cell receptor beta chains from one sample, sequenced in a study of regulatory T cells in long-lasting Graves disease. Time point of the sample: newly diagnosed GD, antithyroid drugs for less than 3 months. The TCR library was made from RNA that had been extracted from PBMCs in TRIzol. Relying on iRepertoire HTBI primers and Arm-PCR of CDR3 regions, the team built TCR beta libraries. TCRdb ran MiXCR on the multiplex PCR reads and lists one entry per CDR3 protein. The sample consists of about 620,000 distinct CDR3 sequences, 15% to 20% of them appearing once. Separately, the same data were catalogued under a study of T cells in Graves' hyperthyroidism and ophthalmopathy.

The specimen comprised peripheral blood mononuclear cells (PBMCs), sampled at new diagnosis, from a patient treated with antithyroid drugs. The receptors derive from a woman aged 30 to 39 with Graves disease.

The rearrangement links TRBV15 to TRBJ2-2; 7 nucleotides align to TRBD2. The CDR3 extends over 18 amino acids. Germline V gene lookup returns CDR1 LNHNV and CDR2 YYDKDF (reference sequence). The junction had 12 bases not matched to a gene; V was cut back by 1 base and J by 4 bases. In DNA, the CDR3 is TGTGCCACCAGCAGAGGCCTCCGAGCGGGAAGGATCACCGGGGAGCTGTTTTTT. This sequence encodes CATSRGLRAGRITGELFF.

The CDR3 DNA follows: TGCGCCAGCAGCCAAGACGGCGGGGTCGGCAATCAGCCCCAGCATTTT. This sequence encodes CASSQDGGVGNQPQHF. The V gene is TRBV4-1, the J gene TRBJ1-5; D call uncertain. The germline V gene has CDR1 MGHRA and CDR2 YSYEKL. Trimming shortened V by 0 bases and J by 2 bases, and 11 bases separated the two germline ends. This CDR3 is 16 amino acids long.

The CDR3 region is CASSLRDLYNSPLHF. DNA for the CDR3: TGTGCCAGCAGCCTCCGGGACCTTTATAATTCACCCCTCCACTTT. The chain uses TRBV3-1 and TRBJ1-6; possible D gene TRBD1, 5 bases. The CDR3 runs to 15 residues. CDR1 and CDR2 (germline): LGHDT, YNNKEL (reference sequence). The ends were cut back, 4 bases at V and 4 bases at J, with 11 bases in the middle.

This chain uses TRBV20-1 with TRBJ1-2; D perhaps matches TRBD1 (6 bases). This CDR3 comprises 13 residues. Germline-derived CDR1 and CDR2 are DFQATT and SNEGSKA (reference sequence). Trimming took off 1 base at V and 6 bases at J, with 12 bases between the two ends. The CDR3 bases are TGCAGTGCTAGAGCAGGGGCTGTGAATGGCTACACCTTC. It specifies CSARAGAVNGYTF.

The chain is built from TRBV3-1 and TRBJ2-2; D tentatively fits TRBD1 or TRBD2 (5 bases each). The CDR3 covers 13 residues. Trimming stripped 8 bases from V and 5 bases from J, with 12 bases between. Germline loops: CDR1 LGHDT, CDR2 YNNKEL (reference sequence). CDR3 coding DNA: TGTGCCAGCGCCCCGGGACCTACCGGGGAGCTGTTTTTT. This codes for CASAPGPTGELFF.

The table lists this clonotype with a few counts. This chain uses TRBV5-1 with TRBJ2-2; TRBD1 agrees at 8 bases. CDR3 size: 17 residues. V lost 4 bases and J lost 2; bases outside the gene matches: 10. The V gene's germline CDR1 is SGHRS and CDR2 YFSETQ. CDR3 loop: CASSPDGQGLNTGELFF. For the CDR3, the DNA is TGCGCCAGCAGCCCCGACGGACAGGGACTCAACACCGGGGAGCTGTTTTTT. Full variable domain (missing parts from reference TRBV5-1 and TRBJ2-2): KAGVTQTPRYLIKTRGQQVTLSCSPISGHRSVSWYQQTPGQGLQFLFEYFSETQRNKGNFPGRFSGRQFSNSRSEMNVSTLELGDSALYLCASSPDGQGLNTGELFFGEGSRLTVL.

This clonotype was seen a few times. The chain combines TRBV7-9 with TRBJ2-4; the D gene could be TRBD1 or TRBD2 (5 bases each). The CDR3 has 15 amino acids. V shed 1 base and J shed 5 bases, with 12 bases lying between them. Germline V CDR1 and CDR2: SEHNR, FQNEAQ (reference sequence). The CDR3 coding sequence is TGTGCCAGCAGCTTAGGAGGGGTACAGGAAAACATTCAGTACTTC. Translation: CASSLGGVQENIQYF.

This clonotype has just a few counts. The DNA of the CDR3 is TGCAGTGCTAACGATGGGAGACTCAATGAGCAGTTCTTC. Its protein is CSANDGRLNEQFF. This sequence joins TRBV20-1 and TRBJ2-1; D is perhaps TRBD2 (5 bases). V was pared by 4 bases and J by 6 bases, with 13 bases between. This CDR3 comprises 13 residues. From germline, CDR1 is DFQATT and CDR2 SNEGSKA (reference sequence).

Comment on this clonotype: A much larger clone is a single base away; this may be a read error. The chain links TRBV6-2 or TRBV6-3 to TRBJ1-1; possibly TRBD1 for D (6 bases). The CDR3 sequence is 12 residues long. Trimming removed 5 bases at V and 11 bases at J, with 15 bases between. Germline CDR1 MNHEY, CDR2 SVGEGT. The CDR3 protein is CASSGYRVWAFF. DNA for the CDR3: TGTGCCAGCAGTGGATACAGGGTATGGGCTTTCTTT.

This clonotype came up many times. This chain connects TRBV6-1 to TRBJ1-5; D gene ambiguous. The germline V gene has CDR1 MNHNS and CDR2 SASEGT. Trimming shortened V by 7 bases and J by 3 bases, and 10 bases separated the two germline ends. CDR3 size: 13 residues. The CDR3 DNA reads as TGTGCCAGCATTGAGGCGTACAATCAGCCCCAGCATTTT. This translates into CASIEAYNQPQHF.

The CDR3 DNA follows: TGCAGTGCTAGGGGCAGGGGGAAGGGGACTAGCGCCTACGAGCAGTACTTC. It translates to CSARGRGKGTSAYEQYF. The chain recombines TRBV20-1 with TRBJ2-7; 10 bases line up with TRBD2. This CDR3 is 17 amino acids long. The V gene end was trimmed by 3 bases and the J gene end by 2 bases; junction bases not matched to a gene: 13. Germline V gives CDR1 DFQATT, CDR2 SNEGSKA (reference sequence).

In this sample, this clonotype turned up many times. V and J are TRBV27 and TRBJ2-3, with 8 bases aligning to TRBD2. The CDR3 is 13 residues long. Germline trimming cut 2 bases from V and 7 bases from J; bases unmatched to any gene: 2. Germline V gene lookup returns CDR1 MNHEY and CDR2 SMNVEV (reference sequence). CDR3 protein: CASSLREGNTQYF. CDR3 DNA: TGTGCCAGCAGTTTACGGGAGGGAAATACGCAGTATTTT.

Ten or more counts support this clonotype. The chain couples TRBV30 to TRBJ2-2, with D uncertain. With 0 bases removed from V and 7 bases from J, the gap between germline ends came to 3 bases. The CDR3 contains 11 residues. Germline V CDR1 and CDR2: GTSNPN, SVGIG (reference sequence). This CDR3 reads CAWSVLGELFF. DNA of the CDR3: TGTGCCTGGAGTGTACTCGGGGAGCTGTTTTTT.

This clonotype came up many times. The chain carries TRBV20-1 and TRBJ2-3; TRBD2 matches 8 bases. Unmatched junction bases numbered 4, after V lost 0 bases and J lost 5 bases. The CDR3 sequence is 14 residues long. Per germline, CDR1 DFQATT and CDR2 SNEGSKA (reference sequence). The CDR3 is CSARDPSGRDTQYF. The CDR3, as DNA: TGCAGTGCTAGAGATCCCAGCGGGAGAGATACGCAGTATTTT.

At least ten counts were recorded for this clonotype. The genes are TRBV19 and TRBJ1-5; 9 bases line up with TRBD1. Germline loops: CDR1 LNHDA, CDR2 SQIVND (reference sequence). The CDR3 has 13 residues. The trim removed 9 bases at V and 5 bases at J, leaving 5 bases unmatched. The CDR3 DNA reads TGTGCCAGCCTCGACAGGGGGGATCAGCCCCAGCATTTT. Amino acids: CASLDRGDQPQHF. The whole variable domain, filled in from reference TRBV19 and TRBJ1-5, reads DGGITQSPKYLFRKEGQNVTLSCEQNLNHDAMYWYRQDPGQGLRLIYYSQIVNDFQKGDIAEGYSVSREKKESFPLTVTSAQKNPTAFYLCASLDRGDQPQHFGDGTRLSIL.

In its sample, this clonotype was seen many times. The gene calls are TRBV10-3 and TRBJ1-1; D is uncertain. The germline gives CDR1 ENHRY, CDR2 SYGVKD. This CDR3 comprises 14 residues. V was shortened by 4 bases and J by 1 base, with 10 bases between the two germline ends. Here the CDR3 reads CAISGKGGNTEAFF. As DNA, the CDR3 is TGTGCCATCAGTGGAAAGGGCGGGAACACTGAAGCTTTCTTT.